The sequence of this TCR beta chain was determined in a study of response to subunit inactivated influenza vaccine. TCRdb reprocessed the RT-PCR reads with MiXCR, giving one entry per CDR3 protein. Found here are about 650,000 distinct CDR3 sequences, 15% to 17% of them singletons; the top ten hold roughly 12%. The CDR3 sequence is 14 residues long. The V gene lost 4 bases and the J gene lost 8 bases, with 17 bases spanning the gap. CDR1 ENHRY and CDR2 SYGVKD come from the germline V gene. About this clonotype itself: Its target is unknown.

Overall study findings and caveats: Researchers suggested that each seasonal influenza vaccination recruits few new T cells.

The chain employs TRBV10-3 and TRBJ1-1; D possibly corresponds to TRBD1 (6 bases). This specimen was PBMCs from blood, taken 11 to 12 days after vaccination. This TCR derives from a man aged 50-60 years who received an inactivated influenza vaccine. DNA for the CDR3: TGTGCCATCAGTGGAACAGGGTATCTATCCGAAGCTTTCTTT. Amino acid sequence: CAISGTGYLSEAFF.